The 21 T cell receptor beta chains below all came from one sample that was sequenced in a study of tumor and adjacent non-tumor tissue in lung cancer. No cell sorting was done before RNA was extracted from the tissue. Three rounds of nested PCR, following a modified ARM-PCR protocol, produced the TCRbeta library. TCRdb re-analysed the multiplex PCR reads in MiXCR, keeping a single row per CDR3 protein. Altogether about 90,000 distinct CDR3 sequences are present, around three fifths being singletons, with the ten largest covering more than 14%. The sample was lung tumor tissue. These receptors were obtained from a man between 65 and 85 years old with non-small cell lung cancer.

This clonotype was observed a handful of times. Since the CDR3 does not end with the conserved phenylalanine or tryptophan, this likely comes from a read error. This rearrangement joins TRBV28 to TRBJ2-6; TRBD1 agrees at 7 bases. V was clipped by 6 bases and J by 0 bases; unmatched bases: 8. Germline V CDR1 and CDR2: MDHEN, SYDVKM. The CDR3 sequence is 17 residues long. CDR3 sequence (DNA): TGTGCCAGCAGGAGGGACAGTGACTCCTCTGGGGCCAACGTCCTGACTTCC. Protein sequence: CASRRDSDSSGANVLTS.

Details on this clonotype: This sequence may be a read error, since a much larger clone differs from it by one base. No conserved phenylalanine or tryptophan is present at the end of the CDR3, so a read error is the likely explanation. V and J are TRBV5-1 and TRBJ2-1, with TRBD1 matching 9 bases. From germline, CDR1 is SGHRS and CDR2 YFSETQ. The CDR3 loop spans 16 amino acids. Germline trimming cut 4 bases from V and 0 bases from J; bases unmatched to any gene: 5. The CDR3 sequence is CASSNRGHSSYNEQFI. For the CDR3, the DNA is TGCGCCAGCAGCAACAGGGGGCATAGCTCCTACAATGAGCAGTTCATC.

As regards this clonotype: Compared with germline, one end of the junction differs, possibly owing to a read error. The V gene is TRBV12-3 or TRBV12-4, the J gene TRBJ2-3, with 10 positions matching TRBD2. The CDR3 sequence is 15 residues long. CDR3 DNA sequence: TGTGGCAGCTGTTCGGGACTAGCGCGCACAGATACGCAGTATTTT. Amino acids: CGSCSGLARTDTQYF.

Notes on this clonotype: One end of the junction fails to match germline, which may point to a read error. The chain is built from TRBV11-2 and TRBJ2-7; D is uncertain. Germline V gives CDR1 SGHAT, CDR2 FQNNGV. The CDR3 runs 15 residues. CDR3 in amino acids: CASNCYPYLGYEQYF. In DNA, the CDR3 is TGTGCAAGCAATTGTTATCCCTATTTGGGCTACGAGCAGTATTTC.

This clonotype appeared a few times. This sequence joins TRBV24-1 and TRBJ2-5; D possibly uses TRBD1 or TRBD2 (5 bases each). The CDR3 length is 17 residues. Germline CDR1 is KGHDR and CDR2 is SFDVKD. The V and J ends lost 0 bases and 2 bases respectively, with 15 bases between them. CDR3 bases: TGTGCCACCAGTGATTTGCCGGGCAGGGAGCGGCAAGAGACCCAGTACTTC. This translates into CATSDLPGRERQETQYF.

With respect to this clonotype: The germline gene is not matched at one end of the junction; a read error may be the cause. This chain links TRBV11-2 with TRBJ2-1; D might be TRBD2 (5 bases). The CDR3 extends over 14 amino acids. Germline V lookup: CDR1 SGHAT, CDR2 FQNNGV. For the CDR3, the DNA is TGTGCCAGCGGCTTAGATCTACTAGTCGATGGGCAGTTCTTC. This encodes CASGLDLLVDGQFF.

V gene TRBV4-2 combines with J gene TRBJ2-1; the match to TRBD2 covers 14 bases. V gave up 7 bases and J gave up 13 bases; unmatched junction bases: 15. The CDR3 has 16 amino acids. Germline V lookup: CDR1 LGHNA, CDR2 YNFKEQ. CDR3 bases: TGTGCCAGCAAGCAAGAAGGGACTAGCGGGAGTGGGGGCCAGTTCTTC. Translation gives CASKQEGTSGSGGQFF.

To note about this clonotype: At one end the junction does not follow the germline gene, possibly because of a read error. The genes are TRBV5-1 and TRBJ1-2; D is perhaps TRBD1 (5 bases). Per the germline V gene, CDR1 is SGHRS and CDR2 is YFSETQ. The CDR3 has 14 residues. The CDR3 spells CASSSTWAGYGYAF. The CDR3 nucleotides read TGCGCCAGCAGCTCGACCTGGGCAGGGTATGGCTACGCCTTC.

Comment on this clonotype: The junction departs from germline at one end; a sequencing error may be responsible. V and J are TRBV29-1 and TRBJ2-7, with 12 bases aligning to TRBD1. The CDR3 runs to 15 residues. Germline V gene data show CDR1 as SQVTM and CDR2 as ANQGSEA. In nucleotides, the CDR3 is TGTAGCGTCATAACCGGGACAGGGGGCACCTACGAGCGGTACTTC. Translated: CSVITGTGGTYERYF.

Of note for this clonotype: This may come from a read error, since a much larger clone is one base off. The chain joins TRBV5-1 to TRBJ2-5; the match to TRBD1 covers 8 bases. Germline V gene lookup returns CDR1 SGHRS and CDR2 YFSETQ. The length of the CDR3 is 15 residues. V lost 2 bases, J lost 0 bases, and 3 bases stayed unmatched. As DNA, the CDR3 is TGCGCCAGCAGCTTTTGGGGACAGGACCAAGAGACCCAGTACTTC. Translated, it gives CASSFWGQDQETQYF.

Concerning this clonotype itself: One end of the junction is discordant with germline, which a read error may explain. This chain connects TRBV6-1 to TRBJ1-6; D is possibly TRBD1 (6 bases). Per the germline V gene, CDR1 is MNHNS and CDR2 is SASEGT. This CDR3 has 16 residues. CDR3 in amino acids: CTSNVRGGFDNSPLHF. The CDR3 DNA is TGTACCAGCAATGTACGCGGGGGCTTCGATAATTCACCCCTCCACTTT.

Worth noting for this clonotype: The junction and the germline gene differ at one end; a read error may be behind it. V is TRBV11-2 and J is TRBJ2-4; TRBD2 is a possible D gene (6 bases). The CDR3 sequence is 17 residues long. Germline V lookup: CDR1 SGHAT, CDR2 FQNNGV. CDR3 in amino acids: CANSLDSRGVGWNIQYF. Written as DNA, the CDR3 is TGTGCCAACAGCTTAGACTCGCGGGGAGTTGGTTGGAACATTCAGTACTTC.

This chain uses TRBV5-1 with TRBJ2-2; 11 bases match TRBD1. V trimming: 0 bases; J trimming: 6 bases; junction bases outside the gene matches: 7. The CDR3 is 17 residues long. Germline CDR1 reads SGHRS; CDR2 reads YFSETQ. This CDR3 is CASSLVPGTGGPGELFF. The CDR3 coding sequence is TGCGCCAGCAGCTTGGTTCCCGGGACAGGGGGACCCGGGGAGCTGTTTTTT.

V and J are TRBV20-1 and TRBJ2-1; maybe TRBD2 (6 bases). Germline loops: CDR1 DFQATT, CDR2 SNEGSKA (reference sequence). V was cut by 3 bases and J by 5 bases, with 11 bases left in between. The CDR3 is made up of 13 amino acids. In DNA, the CDR3 is TGCAGTGCTAGCTGGGACTTCAACAATGAGCAGTTCTTC. Its protein product is CSASWDFNNEQFF.

Ten or more counts support this clonotype. This chain joins TRBV10-3 and TRBJ2-7, with D possibly called TRBD1 or TRBD2 (5 bases each). This CDR3 comprises 13 residues. Germline CDR1 reads ENHRY; CDR2 reads SYGVKD. V gave up 6 bases and J gave up 7 bases, with 16 bases separating them. In nucleotides, the CDR3 is TGTGCCATCAGACGCTGGGACGGGGAAGAGCAGTACTTC. Translation gives CAIRRWDGEEQYF.

On this clonotype itself: Since the CDR3 does not end with the conserved phenylalanine or tryptophan, this likely comes from a read error. The J gene is TRBJ2-2, the V gene TRBV6-5; the match to TRBD1 covers 8 bases. The CDR3 has 14 residues. J lost 6 bases, V lost 7 bases, and 7 bases had no gene match. Germline V lookup: CDR1 MNHEY, CDR2 SVGAGI. The DNA for the CDR3 is TGTGCCAGCACTGGGCAGGGGGCCGCCGGGGAGCTGTTTCCT. Encoded protein: CASTGQGAAGELFP.

Comments on this clonotype: This is likely a read error, given that the CDR3 carries no conserved phenylalanine or tryptophan at its end. The chain is built from TRBV6-1 and TRBJ2-2; a possible D gene is TRBD1 (6 bases). Germline assignment: CDR1 MNHNS and CDR2 SASEGT. The V end lost 10 bases, the J end lost 6 bases, and 21 bases lay between the germline ends. This CDR3 comprises 15 residues. CDR3: CAIKRGHLTAGELFC. The CDR3 coding sequence is TGTGCCATCAAACGGGGACACCTGACGGCCGGGGAGCTGTTTTGT.

This clonotype has only one observation. The rearrangement uses TRBV29-1 and TRBJ2-1, with TRBD2 identical over 7 bases. CDR3 length: 14 amino acids. V gave up 6 bases and J gave up 7 bases; unmatched junction bases: 12. Germline CDR1 reads SQVTM; CDR2 reads ANQGSEA. The CDR3 reads CSVSSGGDVNEQFF. Here the CDR3 DNA reads TGCAGCGTATCTAGCGGTGGCGATGTGAATGAGCAGTTCTTC.

Concerning this clonotype: The germline gene is not matched at one end of the junction; a read error may be the cause. This chain connects TRBV2 to TRBJ2-5; D perhaps matches TRBD2 (5 bases). Germline V gives CDR1 SNHLY, CDR2 FYNNEI. The CDR3 contains 13 residues. Written as DNA, the CDR3 is TGTGCCAACAGTGAACTGCACGGGAAGACCCAGTACTTC. The encoded protein is CANSELHGKTQYF.

A few counts support this clonotype. Compared with germline, one end of the junction differs, possibly owing to a read error. The chain recombines TRBV11-2 with TRBJ2-3; D uncertain. The CDR3 length is 17 residues. Germline V CDR1 and CDR2: SGHAT, FQNNGV. This CDR3 is CASSPKRAGILIDTQYF. As DNA, the CDR3 is TGTGCCAGCAGCCCCAAACGTGCAGGAATTCTCATAGATACACAGTATTTT.

In this sample, this clonotype turned up many times. The rearrangement joins TRBV30 to TRBJ2-7, with 9 nucleotides matching TRBD1. The ends lost 2 bases at V and 2 bases at J; junction bases unmatched: 4. CDR1 is GTSNPN, CDR2 SVGIG, per germline (reference sequence). The CDR3 consists of 14 residues. The CDR3 DNA reads TGTGCCTGGAGTTCTGGACAGGGGACCTACGAGCAGTACTTC. The encoded protein is CAWSSGQGTYEQYF.